The 25 T cell receptor beta chains given below trace back to one sample, sequenced in a study of Ad26.COV2.S vaccination and SARS-CoV-2 variants (dated by TCRdb to about 2021). The label giving this sample's treatment or condition can be read as: around 19 received Ad26.COV2.S at low or high dose, single or two shots; 5 received placebo; per-sample allocation not given. For vaccine and placebo recipients, the sequenced repertoires came from samples collected on day 63 after the first injection. Libraries were constructed by the immunoSEQ multiplex PCR assay. In its TCRdb copy, this immuneACCESS table keeps in-frame sequences only and misses some clones. Where compared with another copy, unresolved V genes explain less than half of these, and the others have no known cause. The sample data list some 450,000 clones, and about 90% of these were observed just once. The ten biggest clones cover less than 4.5% of the sample.

The specimen was peripheral blood, collected in a trial of Ad26.COV2.S vaccine versus placebo. These receptors originate from a person aged 18-65 years who received the Ad26.COV2.S COVID-19 vaccine or a placebo.

The chain couples TRBV11-2 to TRBJ1-4; D might be TRBD1 (6 bases). V gave up 5 bases and J gave up 2 bases, with 9 bases separating them. There are 14 residues in the CDR3. Germline CDR1 is SGHAT and CDR2 is FQNNGV. CDR3 region: CASSHRATNEKLFF. In DNA, the CDR3 is TGTGCCAGCAGCCACAGGGCTACTAATGAAAAACTGTTTTTT.

The V gene is TRBV5-8, the J gene TRBJ2-7; no definite D call. The CDR3 has 14 amino acids. Germline V gives CDR1 SGHTS, CDR2 YDEGEE. V lost 2 bases, J lost 1 base, and 10 bases lay in between. The CDR3 is CASSFLWASYEQYF. CDR3 coding DNA: TGTGCCAGCAGCTTTTTATGGGCTTCCTACGAGCAGTACTTC.

The rearrangement joins TRBV13 to TRBJ2-2; 12 nucleotides match TRBD2. With 4 bases clipped from V and 7 bases from J, the junction kept 4 bases outside the gene matches. This CDR3 is 15 amino acids long. CDR1 is PRHDT and CDR2 is FYEKMQ in the germline V gene (reference sequence). CDR3 residues: CASSSSGRAGGELFF. CDR3 in DNA: TGTGCCAGCAGCTCTAGCGGGAGGGCCGGCGGGGAGCTGTTTTTT.

The chain is built from TRBV2 and TRBJ2-3; D is unresolved. Trimming pared 4 bases from V and 2 bases from J, leaving 4 bases between. The CDR3 is 12 amino acids. Germline assignment: CDR1 SNHLY and CDR2 FYNNEI. The CDR3 reads CASSVDTDTQYF. The CDR3 nucleotides read TGTGCCAGCAGTGTGGACACAGATACGCAGTATTTT.

In this sample, this clone turned up once. The J gene is TRBJ2-3, the V gene TRBV21-1; the DNA was not used to check the table's D call, TRBD2. TRBV21-1 is a pseudogene. CDR3 size: 16 residues. CDR3 region: CASSKHSGRFTDTQYF. The CDR3 bases are TGTGCCAGCAGCAAGCATAGCGGGAGGTTCACAGATACGCAGTATTTT.

V and J are TRBV7-8 and TRBJ2-7; 12 nucleotides agree with TRBD1. Germline lookup yields CDR1 SGHVS and CDR2 FQNEAQ. J lost 6 bases, V lost 5 bases, and 8 bases had no gene match. This CDR3 has 15 amino acids. CDR3 bases: TGTGCCAGCAGCGGGTTCGGGACAGGGGGCGGCGAGCAGTACTTC. This encodes CASSGFGTGGGEQYF.

J is TRBJ2-5 and V is TRBV5-1; a weak D match, TRBD1 (6 bases). CDR3 length: 15 amino acids. Trimming shortened V by 2 bases and J by 1 base, and 12 bases separated the two germline ends. In germline, CDR1 is SGHRS, CDR2 YFSETQ. CDR3 DNA: TGCGCCAGCAGCTTACAGGGCTCCTTCCAAGAGACCCAGTACTTC. Translated: CASSLQGSFQETQYF.

V usage is TRBV5-1 and J usage is TRBJ2-1; 12 nucleotides align to TRBD2. Germline lookup yields CDR1 SGHRS and CDR2 YFSETQ. The CDR3 is 15 residues long. The V and J ends lost 4 bases and 6 bases, in that order; junction bases with no gene match: 5. CDR3 region: CASSLATSGSNEQFF. CDR3 coding DNA: TGCGCCAGCAGCCTGGCGACTAGCGGGAGCAATGAGCAGTTCTTC.

This chain links TRBV27 with TRBJ1-2, with a tentative D call TRBD1 (6 bases). The CDR3 has 15 residues. Germline-derived CDR1 and CDR2 are MNHEY and SMNVEV (reference sequence). With 2 bases removed from V and 7 bases from J, the gap between germline ends came to 17 bases. The DNA of the CDR3 is TGTGCCAGCAGTTTAGATCGGGCAGGGGTAGTTGGCTACACCTTC. Protein sequence: CASSLDRAGVVGYTF.

This chain links TRBV19 with TRBJ2-1, with 7 bases aligning to TRBD2. Losses at the gene ends were 5 bases for V and 6 bases for J; bases not matched to a gene: 4. The length of the CDR3 is 13 residues. Germline V CDR1 and CDR2: LNHDA, SQIVND (reference sequence). CDR3 loop: CASSWWGGNEQFF. In DNA form, the CDR3 reads TGTGCCAGTAGTTGGTGGGGGGGCAATGAGCAGTTCTTC.

The chain employs TRBV19 and TRBJ2-1; 10 bases fit TRBD2. The CDR3 length is 17 residues. The germline V gene encodes CDR1 LNHDA and CDR2 SQIVND (reference sequence). The V and J ends lost 5 bases and 9 bases, in that order; junction bases with no gene match: 16. For the CDR3, the DNA is TGTGCCAGTAGTCCATTAGCGGGAGGCCTTCGTTTCAGTGAGCAGTTCTTC. This translates into CASSPLAGGLRFSEQFF.

The chain employs TRBV14 and TRBJ2-5, with 7 bases aligning to TRBD2. The CDR3 runs to 12 residues. Germline-derived CDR1 and CDR2 are SGHDN and FVKESK. The ends lost 4 bases at V and 6 bases at J; junction bases unmatched: 2. CDR3 sequence reads: CASSPSGQTQYF. In DNA form, the CDR3 reads TGTGCCAGCAGCCCTAGCGGTCAGACCCAGTACTTC. The variable domain in full, completed from reference TRBV14 and TRBJ2-5, reads EAGVTQFPSHSVIEKGQTVTLRCDPISGHDNLYWYRRVMGKEIKFLLHFVKESKQDESGMPNNRFLAERTGGTYSTLKVQPAELEDSGVYFCASSPSGQTQYFGPGTRLLVL.

The V call is TRBV19, the J call TRBJ2-7, with TRBD1 identical over 7 bases. The V segment lost 3 bases and the J segment 7 bases; nucleotides outside the gene matches: 9. The CDR3 runs to 14 residues. Germline V CDR1 and CDR2: LNHDA, SQIVND (reference sequence). Here the CDR3 DNA reads TGTGCCAGTAGTATTAGTAACAGGGGCTGGGAGCAGTACTTC. The encoded protein is CASSISNRGWEQYF.

This chain connects TRBV27 to TRBJ2-1; TRBD2 matches at 10 bases. Germline trimming cut 6 bases from V and 0 bases from J; bases unmatched to any gene: 5. The CDR3 loop spans 16 amino acids. Looked up from germline, CDR1 is MNHEY and CDR2 is SMNVEV (reference sequence). The CDR3 DNA reads TGTGCCAGCAGGTTGCAGCGGGAGGGCTCCTACAATGAGCAGTTCTTC. The encoded protein is CASRLQREGSYNEQFF.

This chain links TRBV4-2 with TRBJ2-1; the D gene is possibly TRBD1 (6 bases). The CDR3 contains 17 residues. The V end was cut by 3 bases, the J end by 0 bases, with 15 bases between. Germline V gene data show CDR1 as LGHNA and CDR2 as YNFKEQ. The CDR3 DNA reads TGTGCCAGCAGCCACCCCTCCGGACAGCTCTCCTACAATGAGCAGTTCTTC. It is translated as CASSHPSGQLSYNEQFF.

The chain is built from TRBV28 and TRBJ2-1; TRBD2 matches 10 bases. This CDR3 contains 16 residues. Germline V gene data show CDR1 as MDHEN and CDR2 as SYDVKM. The junction had 8 bases not matched to a gene; V was cut back by 3 bases and J by 6 bases. The chain's CDR3 is CASSFLASGSGNEQFF. The CDR3 DNA follows: TGTGCCAGCAGTTTCCTGGCTAGCGGGAGTGGCAATGAGCAGTTCTTC.

V gene TRBV30 combines with J gene TRBJ1-2; D not certain. Trimming removed 2 bases at V and 1 base at J, with 11 bases between. Per germline, CDR1 GTSNPN and CDR2 SVGIG (reference sequence). This CDR3 has 14 residues. As DNA, the CDR3 is TGTGCCTGGAGTCCGTCGAGGTTTAACTATGGCTACACCTTC. Protein sequence: CAWSPSRFNYGYTF.

V is TRBV6-2 or TRBV6-3 and J is TRBJ2-4, with D possibly being TRBD1 (5 bases). CDR3 length: 13 amino acids. V was shortened by 5 bases and J by 5 bases, with 10 bases between the two germline ends. Germline-derived CDR1 and CDR2 are MNHEY and SVGEGT. The CDR3 nucleotides read TGTGCCAGCAGTCCAGGGCATCAAAACATTCAGTACTTC. Residues: CASSPGHQNIQYF.

The chain links TRBV7-9 to TRBJ2-1; TRBD2 agrees at 7 bases. CDR1 and CDR2 from the germline V gene are SEHNR and FQNEAQ (reference sequence). V was pared by 5 bases and J by 7 bases, with 11 bases of the junction left unmatched. CDR3 size: 15 residues. The DNA for the CDR3 is TGTGCCAGCAGCGGATTCCGGCTAGCGGAGAATGAGCAGTTCTTC. This gives the protein CASSGFRLAENEQFF.

The chain combines TRBV18 with TRBJ2-1; D gene uncertain. Germline V gene sequence: CDR1 KGHSH, CDR2 LQKENI. This CDR3 comprises 13 residues. Between the trimmed V and J ends, which lost 3 bases and 6 bases, there was a span of 9 bases. The DNA for the CDR3 is TGTGCCAGCTCACCCGATCTAGGCAATGAGCAGTTCTTC. This sequence encodes CASSPDLGNEQFF.

The rearrangement links TRBV14 to TRBJ2-7; no firm D call. The CDR3 consists of 11 residues. The V gene's germline CDR1 is SGHDN and CDR2 FVKESK. Trimming stripped 2 bases from V and 5 bases from J, with 4 bases between. CDR3 residues: CASSQSHEQYF. As DNA, the CDR3 is TGTGCCAGCAGCCAAAGCCACGAGCAGTACTTC.

A remark on this clone: The sample contains more than one DNA sequence encoding this CDR3. The rearrangement uses TRBV5-4 and TRBJ2-3; D is ambiguous. Trimming removed 0 bases at V and 0 bases at J, with 8 bases between. The CDR3 has 15 amino acids. Germline CDR1 is SGHNT and CDR2 is YYREEE (reference sequence). The CDR3 reads CASSLASGSTDTQYF. The CDR3 DNA reads as TGTGCCAGCAGCTTGGCATCCGGGAGCACAGATACGCAGTATTTT.

V gene TRBV3-1 (or the pseudogene TRBV3-2) combines with J gene TRBJ1-1; weak D call: TRBD1 (6 bases). This CDR3 spans 16 amino acids. The V end was cut by 0 bases, the J end by 3 bases, with 14 bases between. From germline, CDR1 is LGHDT and CDR2 YNNKEL (reference sequence). CDR3 sequence: CASSQEGRGAYTEAFF. In DNA form, the CDR3 reads TGTGCCAGCAGCCAAGAGGGGCGGGGGGCTTACACTGAAGCTTTCTTT.

The gene calls are TRBV27 and TRBJ2-7, with D perhaps matching TRBD1 (5 bases). The length of the CDR3 is 15 residues. In germline, CDR1 is MNHEY, CDR2 SMNVEV (reference sequence). V shed 4 bases and J shed 1 base, with 14 bases lying between them. This CDR3 is CASSSLGHISYEQYF. The CDR3 coding sequence is TGTGCCAGCAGTTCCCTAGGACATATATCCTACGAGCAGTACTTC.

This clone was counted once. The rearrangement uses TRBV7-8 and TRBJ2-3; D is undetermined. V lost 0 bases to trimming and J lost 4 bases, with 11 bases between them. CDR3 length: 15 residues. CDR1 and CDR2 from the germline V gene are SGHVS and FQNEAQ. CDR3 DNA sequence: TGTGCCAGCAGCTTAGCCTACCCTGGAGCAGATACGCAGTATTTT. Translated: CASSLAYPGADTQYF. Using reference TRBV7-8 and TRBJ2-3 for the parts outside the CDR3, the full variable domain is GAGVSQSPRYKVAKRGQDVALRCDPISGHVSLFWYQQALGQGPEFLTYFQNEAQLDKSGLPSDRFFAERPEGSVSTLKIQRTQQEDSAVYLCASSLAYPGADTQYFGPGTRLTVL.